The rows below give T cell receptor beta chains drawn from one sample of a study of control samples from healthy donors and cancer patients. Repertoires were generated with immunoSEQ multiplex PCR, while TCRdb's copy carries only in-frame clones and drops some. The sample lists more than 140,000 clones, 75% to 95% occurring once. The sequenced sample consisted of blood. These TCRs come from a man between 18 and 35 years old in good health. Each CDR3 is given with its conserved first and last residue. The D gene is left open where the match is weak. Clone size is stated in some rows and not others, as once, few, many or a class when expanded.

CDR3	DNA	size	J	length	V	D
CASSLQGGTEAFF	TGTGCCAGCAGTCTCCAGGGTGGCACTGAAGCTTTCTTT	.	TRBJ1-1	13	TRBV2	.
CASSLGGSGAQETQYF	TGTGCCAGCAGCTTAGGGGGAAGCGGGGCACAAGAGACCCAGTACTTC	.	TRBJ2-5	16	TRBV7-6	TRBD2
CASSQDTNTEAFF	TGCGCCAGCAGCCAGGACACCAACACTGAAGCTTTCTTT	.	TRBJ1-1	13	TRBV5-1	.
CSVDGGGIFEQYF	TGCAGCGTTGACGGGGGCGGAATATTCGAGCAGTACTTC	.	TRBJ2-7	13	TRBV29-1	.
CASSGLYGTDTQYF	TGTGCCAGCAGTGGCCTGTACGGCACAGATACGCAGTATTTT	.	TRBJ2-3	14	TRBV25-1	.
CASSPIGVEVDSPLHF	TGTGCCAGCAGCCCTATTGGGGTAGAGGTCGATTCACCCCTCCACTTT	.	TRBJ1-6	16	TRBV14	.
CASSRGQSNEKLFF	TGTGCCAGCAGTAGGGGACAGTCGAATGAAAAACTGTTTTTT	.	TRBJ1-4	14	TRBV28	TRBD1
CASSLGRQPQGGYTF	TGCGCCAGCAGCTTGGGCCGCCAACCCCAGGGAGGCTACACCTTC	.	TRBJ1-2	15	TRBV5-1	.
CASSQEMGRTYEQYF	TGTGCCAGCAGCCAAGAAATGGGGAGGACCTACGAGCAGTACTTC	.	TRBJ2-7	15	TRBV14	.
CASSSGMDEQYF	TGTGCCAGCAGTTCTGGGATGGACGAGCAGTACTTC	.	TRBJ2-7	12	TRBV2	.
CAWSLGNQPQHF	TGTGCCTGGAGTCTCGGCAATCAGCCCCAGCATTTT	.	TRBJ1-5	12	TRBV30	.
CASTEGGTSGVYEQFF	TGTGCCAGCACCGAGGGAGGGACTAGCGGGGTGTATGAGCAGTTCTTC	.	TRBJ2-1	16	TRBV6-6	TRBD2
CSVDATGHNEQFF	TGCAGCGTTGATGCGACAGGGCACAATGAGCAGTTCTTC	.	TRBJ2-1	13	TRBV29-1	TRBD1
CASSSRDLSYEQYF	TGTGCCAGCAGCTCCCGGGACCTATCCTACGAGCAGTACTTC	.	TRBJ2-7	14	TRBV13	.
CASSYDGGVNTGELFF	TGTGCCAGCAGTTACGACGGGGGAGTTAACACCGGGGAGCTGTTTTTT	once	TRBJ2-2	16	TRBV6-5	.
CASSQQMGRGAYNEQFF	TGCGCCAGCAGCCAGCAAATGGGGCGGGGGGCCTACAATGAGCAGTTCTTC	.	TRBJ2-1	17	TRBV5-1	TRBD2
CASIRIAGGSNEQFF	TGTGCCAGCATTAGAATAGCGGGGGGCTCCAATGAGCAGTTCTTC	once	TRBJ2-1	15	TRBV6-5	TRBD2
CASSQVPPGVNEKLFF	TGTGCCAGCAGCCAAGTCCCCCCAGGGGTTAATGAAAAACTGTTTTTT	.	TRBJ1-4	16	TRBV3-1/TRBV3-2	.
CAILKGGRGQPQHF	TGTGCCATCTTAAAGGGAGGCCGAGGTCAGCCCCAGCATTTT	.	TRBJ1-5	14	TRBV28	.
CASSQEAVQRWSSYNEQFF	TGCGCCAGCAGCCAAGAAGCGGTCCAGCGGTGGAGCTCCTACAATGAGCAGTTCTTC	.	TRBJ2-1	19	TRBV4-3	.
CASSQDGSVVGGETQYF	TGCGCCAGCAGCCAAGATGGATCCGTGGTGGGAGGGGAGACCCAGTACTTC	once	TRBJ2-5	17	TRBV4-1	TRBD2
CASSVLPTYEQYF	TGTGCCAGCAGTGTCCTCCCGACCTACGAGCAGTACTTC	once	TRBJ2-7	13	TRBV6-4	.
CASSQATPRSSGANVLTF	TGTGCCAGCTCACAAGCGACTCCTCGGAGCTCTGGGGCCAACGTCCTGACTTTC	once	TRBJ2-6	18	TRBV18	.
CATSPRGAFF	TGTGCCACCAGCCCCCGGGGGGCTTTCTTT	.	TRBJ1-1	10	TRBV15	.
CASSQEGGAGIDQPQHF	TGTGCCAGCAGCCAAGAAGGTGGGGCAGGGATCGATCAGCCCCAGCATTTT	.	TRBJ1-5	17	TRBV3-1/TRBV3-2	.
CASSPGLLGEQFF	TGTGCCAGCAGCCCCGGCCTGCTTGGGGAGCAGTTCTTC	.	TRBJ2-1	13	TRBV11-1	.